The 27 T cell receptor beta chains below all came from one sample that was sequenced in a study of T cells in women clearing cervical HPV infection. Only in-frame clones appear in the TCRdb table, and some are missing; sequencing was by immunoSEQ multiplex PCR. The sample features roughly 48,000 clones, with around 1.6% in its top ten. The sequenced sample was blood buffy coat. The source of these receptors is a woman aged 18 to 75 with a cervical HPV16 infection that either progressed to CIN3+ or cleared (not recorded which).

A note on this clone: Read sequence stops 3 residues before the CDR3 end, and the germline J gene provides the missing end. The V call is TRBV2, the J call TRBJ2-2; 10 bases line up with TRBD2. V lost 6 bases, J lost 3 bases, and 4 bases stayed unmatched. Germline assignment: CDR1 SNHLY and CDR2 FYNNEI. The CDR3 runs 15 residues. The DNA read from the CDR3 is TGTGCCAGCAGAAGACTAGCGGGCGACACCGGGGAG. Translation: CASRRLAGDTGE. The full CDR3 sequence reads CASRRLAGDTGELFF.

For this clone: The read gets to within 3 residues of the CDR3 end, and the germline J gene fills in the rest. This chain uses TRBV19 with TRBJ2-7, with 12 bases matching TRBD1. The CDR3 has 16 residues. Looked up from germline, CDR1 is LNHDA and CDR2 is SQIVND (reference sequence). With V trimmed by 6 bases and J by 1 base, 7 bases remained unmatched. This chain's CDR3 is CASRQPGQGASYEQYF. CDR3 bases read: TGTGCCAGTAGGCAGCCGGGACAGGGGGCTTCCTACGAG. The whole variable domain, filled in from reference TRBV19 and TRBJ2-7, reads DGGITQSPKYLFRKEGQNVTLSCEQNLNHDAMYWYRQDPGQGLRLIYYSQIVNDFQKGDIAEGYSVSREKKESFPLTVTSAQKNPTAFYLCASRQPGQGASYEQYFGPGTRLTVT.

In the case of this clone: The read terminates 3 residues before the CDR3 end, so the remaining end is supplied by the germline J gene. The chain employs TRBV20-1 and TRBJ1-1; 12 bases line up with TRBD1. Germline trimming cut 6 bases from V and 0 bases from J; bases unmatched to any gene: 20. Germline assignment: CDR1 DFQATT and CDR2 SNEGSKA (reference sequence). This CDR3 has 20 residues. The covered CDR3 bases are TGCAGTGCCAACGGGGGGACAGGGGGCTCCTTGTCGGGCATGAACACTGAA. Amino acids: CSANGGTGGSLSGMNTE. The entire CDR3 protein is CSANGGTGGSLSGMNTEAFF.

As to this clone: The read falls 3 residues short of the CDR3 end, and the missing part is taken from the germline J gene. The genes are TRBV5-1 and TRBJ2-2; 11 bases line up with TRBD2. This CDR3 comprises 19 residues. The ends lost 4 bases at V and 0 bases at J; junction bases unmatched: 11. The germline CDR1 and CDR2 sequences are SGHRS and YFSETQ. CDR3 sequence: CASSLTSGTPFANTGELFF. CDR3 DNA, as far as it was read: TGCGCCAGCAGCCTGACTAGCGGGACCCCTTTCGCGAACACCGGGGAG. The whole variable domain, remainder taken from reference TRBV5-1 and TRBJ2-2, is KAGVTQTPRYLIKTRGQQVTLSCSPISGHRSVSWYQQTPGQGLQFLFEYFSETQRNKGNFPGRFSGRQFSNSRSEMNVSTLELGDSALYLCASSLTSGTPFANTGELFFGEGSRLTVL.

Worth noting for this clone: The sequenced fragment ends 3 residues before the CDR3 boundary, so the rest is inferred from the germline J gene. The J gene is TRBJ1-5, the V gene TRBV2; 8 bases align to TRBD1. There are 13 residues in the CDR3. Trimming cost V 7 bases and J 7 bases; bases outside gene matches: 6. Germline lookup yields CDR1 SNHLY and CDR2 FYNNEI. CDR3 in amino acids: CASTDRGGQPQHF. Partial CDR3 DNA: TGTGCCAGCACCGACAGGGGAGGCCAGCCC.

As to this clone: The observed sequence ends 3 residues before the CDR3 terminus, with the missing tail filled in from the germline J gene. This chain connects TRBV28 to TRBJ1-6, with 7 bases identical to TRBD1. From germline, CDR1 is MDHEN and CDR2 SYDVKM. The V segment lost 6 bases and the J segment 6 bases; nucleotides outside the gene matches: 11. This CDR3 comprises 16 residues. The DNA read from the CDR3 is TGTGCCAGCAGCAACGAAAGACAGGGAAGTAATTCACCC. Protein sequence: CASSNERQGSNSP. The CDR3 in full is CASSNERQGSNSPLHF.

About this clone: Sequencing ends 3 residues short of the CDR3 end; the germline J gene provides the rest. Other DNA sequences in this specimen translate into the identical CDR3. The V gene is TRBV5-6, the J gene TRBJ2-7; possibly TRBD2 for D (6 bases). CDR1 SGHDT and CDR2 YYEEEE come from the germline V gene. There are 14 residues in the CDR3. Trimming stripped 0 bases from V and 0 bases from J, with 7 bases between. CDR3 residues: CASSLGGDSYEQYF. Incomplete CDR3 DNA: TGTGCCAGCAGCTTGGGGGGGGACTCCTACGAG.

The sequenced CDR3 bases are TGTGCCAGCGACCTAGACGGCAGGGGGTCACAGCCC. Encoded protein: CASDLDGRGSQP. The complete CDR3 reads CASDLDGRGSQPQHF. This rearrangement joins TRBV2 to TRBJ1-5; 7 positions agree with TRBD1. The CDR3 end falls 3 residues outside the read, so it is completed with the germline J gene. This CDR3 region has 15 residues. The V gene's germline CDR1 is SNHLY and CDR2 FYNNEI. The trim removed 8 bases at V and 7 bases at J, leaving 14 bases unmatched.

Comment on this clone: Read sequence stops 3 residues before the CDR3 end, and the germline J gene provides the missing end. The chain uses TRBV5-6 and TRBJ2-7, with 15 bases that match TRBD2. Germline trimming cut 5 bases from V and 3 bases from J; bases unmatched to any gene: 3. The CDR3 runs to 15 residues. Germline CDR1 reads SGHDT; CDR2 reads YYEEEE. CDR3 loop: CASSGLAGGHYEQYF. Partial CDR3 DNA: TGTGCCAGCAGTGGACTAGCGGGGGGGCACTACGAG.

Note on this clone: The CDR3 is cut off 3 residues early in the read; its end comes from the germline J gene. The gene calls are TRBV6-1 and TRBJ1-1; TRBD1 matches 8 bases. The ends lost 4 bases at V and 2 bases at J; junction bases unmatched: 3. Germline CDR1 MNHNS, CDR2 SASEGT. This CDR3 contains 14 residues. The chain's CDR3 is CASSGTGLNTEAFF. CDR3 bases read: TGTGCCAGCAGTGGGACAGGGCTAAACACTGAA.

On this clone itself: The observed sequence ends 3 residues before the CDR3 terminus, with the missing tail filled in from the germline J gene. This chain connects TRBV20-1 to TRBJ2-7, with 12 nucleotides matching TRBD2. The trim removed 5 bases at V and 1 base at J, leaving 6 bases unmatched. Germline CDR1 DFQATT, CDR2 SNEGSKA (reference sequence). This CDR3 has 15 residues. CDR3 DNA, as far as it was read: TGCAGTGCTGAACTAGCGGGAGGACCATCCTACGAG. Its protein product is CSAELAGGPSYE. The CDR3 reads in full as CSAELAGGPSYEQYF.

Concerning this clone itself: The CDR3 goes on 3 residues after the read ends, and that part is filled in from the germline J gene. The V and J genes are TRBV29-1 and TRBJ1-5; TRBD1 is a possible D gene (6 bases). CDR3 length: 13 amino acids. V shed 6 bases and J shed 2 bases, with 11 bases lying between them. Germline loops: CDR1 SQVTM, CDR2 ANQGSEA. The CDR3 DNA, read in part, is TGCAGCGTCCCACGACAGGGCAATCAGCCC. It is translated as CSVPRQGNQP. The entire CDR3 reads CSVPRQGNQPQHF. Looking up the rest from reference TRBV29-1 and TRBJ1-5 gives the full variable domain: SAVISQKPSRDICQRGTSLTIQCQVDSQVTMMFWYRQQPGQSLTLIATANQGSEATYESGFVIDKFPISRPNLTFSTLTVSNMSPEDSSIYLCSVPRQGNQPQHFGDGTRLSIL.

Concerning this clone itself: The CDR3 extends 3 residues past the end of the read, so its final part is completed from the germline J gene. The rearrangement uses TRBV19 and TRBJ2-7; D may be TRBD1 or TRBD2 (6 bases each). The CDR3 runs 13 residues. The germline V gene has CDR1 LNHDA and CDR2 SQIVND (reference sequence). V dropped 6 bases and J dropped 5 bases, with 14 bases sitting between them. CDR3 residues: CASRSRGGNEQYF. CDR3 bases read: TGTGCCAGTAGGTCCAGGGGCGGGAACGAG.

Points on this clone: The CDR3 end falls 3 residues outside the read, so it is completed with the germline J gene. This sequence joins TRBV6-4 and TRBJ2-3, with 10 bases aligning to TRBD2. This CDR3 is built from 14 residues. Germline V gives CDR1 MRHNA, CDR2 SNTAGT. V shed 2 bases and J 4 bases; nucleotides not matched to a gene: 0. The sequenced CDR3 bases are TGTGCCAGCAGTGACCTAGCGGGGGCAGATACG. Translation gives CASSDLAGADT. The whole CDR3 region reads CASSDLAGADTQYF.

The CDR3 spells CASSSSDRYYGYTF. The covered CDR3 bases are TGTGCCAGCAGCTCATCGGACAGGTACTATGGC. This rearrangement joins TRBV6-2 or TRBV6-3 to TRBJ1-2; 7 bases match TRBD1. The DNA ends 3 residues before the CDR3 does, and the rest of the CDR3 is filled in from the germline J gene. Trimming took 6 bases from V and 3 from J; bases not matched to a gene: 7. The germline V gene encodes CDR1 MNHEY and CDR2 SVGEGT. CDR3 length: 14 residues.

In the case of this clone: The CDR3 end lies 3 residues beyond the end of the read and is filled in from the germline J gene. The V gene is TRBV7-2, the J gene TRBJ2-2; 9 nucleotides match TRBD1. With V trimmed by 5 bases and J by 2 bases, 3 bases remained unmatched. This CDR3 spans 15 amino acids. CDR1 and CDR2 (germline): SGHTA, FQGNSA. CDR3 sequence: CASSRDRVNTGELFF. The CDR3 bases that were read are TGTGCCAGCAGCCGGGACAGGGTCAACACCGGGGAG. The full variable domain, in which reference TRBV7-2 and TRBJ2-2 provide the parts outside the CDR3, is GAGVSQSPSNKVTEKGKDVELRCDPISGHTALYWYRQSLGQGLEFLIYFQGNSAPDKSGLPSDRFSAERTGGSVSTLTIQRTQQEDSAVYLCASSRDRVNTGELFFGEGSRLTVL.

With regard to this clone: Read sequence stops 3 residues before the CDR3 end, and the germline J gene provides the missing end. The genes are TRBV5-1 and TRBJ1-2; TRBD1 agrees at 7 bases. Germline trimming cut 3 bases from V and 2 bases from J; bases unmatched to any gene: 13. The length of the CDR3 is 17 residues. Germline V CDR1 and CDR2: SGHRS, YFSETQ. The CDR3 bases that were read are TGCGCCAGCAGCTCCATTGGGGCGGGACAGAGAAACTATGGC. Protein product: CASSSIGAGQRNYG. The CDR3, in full, reads CASSSIGAGQRNYGYTF.

Remarks on this clone: The sequenced fragment ends 3 residues before the CDR3 boundary, so the rest is inferred from the germline J gene. The chain uses TRBV10-3 and TRBJ1-1; the match to TRBD1 covers 7 bases. The V segment lost 8 bases and the J segment 2 bases; nucleotides outside the gene matches: 5. This CDR3 comprises 13 residues. In germline, CDR1 is ENHRY, CDR2 SYGVKD. CDR3 DNA, as far as it was read: TGTGCCATCCAGGGACAGCCTAACACTGAA. It translates to CAIQGQPNTE. The whole CDR3 sequence is CAIQGQPNTEAFF.

CDR3 residues: CASSLSTGGVNTEAFF. The covered CDR3 bases are TGCGCCAGCAGCTTGTCGACAGGGGGCGTGAACACTGAA. The chain combines TRBV5-1 with TRBJ1-1, with TRBD1 identical over 10 bases. The read halts 3 residues ahead of the CDR3 end, with the missing end drawn from the germline J gene. CDR3 length: 16 amino acids. Germline CDR1 reads SGHRS; CDR2 reads YFSETQ. Trimming at V came to 1 base and at J to 0 bases, leaving 3 bases not matched to a gene.

A remark on this clone: The sequenced fragment ends 3 residues before the CDR3 boundary, so the rest is inferred from the germline J gene. The chain has TRBV5-4 and TRBJ2-1; D is possibly TRBD1 (7 bases). V lost 5 bases to trimming and J lost 4 bases, with 16 bases between them. The CDR3 has 15 amino acids. Germline V gene lookup returns CDR1 SGHNT and CDR2 YYREEE (reference sequence). The CDR3 spells CASSPQGRFYNEQFF. Partial CDR3 DNA: TGTGCCAGCAGTCCACAGGGGAGGTTTTACAATGAG. Together with reference TRBV5-4 and TRBJ2-1, the CDR3 gives the full variable domain: ETGVTQSPTHLIKTRGQQVTLRCSSQSGHNTVSWYQQALGQGPQFIFQYYREEENGRGNFPPRFSGLQFPNYSSELNVNALELDDSALYLCASSPQGRFYNEQFFGPGTRLTVL.

Concerning this clone itself: The CDR3 end is not reached by the read, which stops 3 residues before it; the germline J gene fills it in. This rearrangement joins TRBV20-1 to TRBJ1-4; 8 bases align to TRBD1. This CDR3 is 14 amino acids long. J was trimmed by 6 bases and V by 6 bases; bases with no gene match: 9. Germline V gives CDR1 DFQATT, CDR2 SNEGSKA (reference sequence). The DNA read from the CDR3 is TGCAGTGCGAGGCCCGGGACAGGAGATGAAAAA. It codes for CSARPGTGDEK. The whole CDR3 reads CSARPGTGDEKLFF.

Concerning this clone: The read comes to an end 3 residues before the CDR3 does, leaving the germline J gene to fill in the end. J is TRBJ2-1 and V is TRBV19; a possible D gene is TRBD1 (5 bases). The germline CDR1 and CDR2 sequences are LNHDA and SQIVND (reference sequence). The ends were cut back, 8 bases at V and 8 bases at J, with 16 bases in the middle. The CDR3 has 13 residues. CDR3 loop: CASGDSTLDEQFF. The covered CDR3 bases are TGTGCCAGTGGAGACAGCACCCTCGATGAG.

On this clone: Read sequence stops 3 residues before the CDR3 end, and the germline J gene provides the missing end. V gene TRBV18 combines with J gene TRBJ1-1; TRBD1 matches 10 bases. The CDR3 length is 17 residues. With V trimmed by 1 base and J by 0 bases, 5 bases remained unmatched. Germline values: CDR1 KGHSH, CDR2 LQKENI. CDR3 DNA, as far as it was read: TGTGCCAGCTCACCACGGGGGACAGGGGCGGTGAACACTGAA. Residues: CASSPRGTGAVNTE. From start to end, the CDR3 is CASSPRGTGAVNTEAFF.

With regard to this clone: Read coverage stops 3 residues before the CDR3 terminus; the germline J gene supplies the remainder. The chain uses TRBV20-1 and TRBJ1-6, with D maybe TRBD1 (6 bases). The V end lost 0 bases, the J end lost 0 bases, and 12 bases lay between the germline ends. CDR3 length: 17 residues. Germline values: CDR1 DFQATT, CDR2 SNEGSKA (reference sequence). CDR3 DNA, as far as it was read: TGCAGTGCTAGAGATAGGGGGTCCGGCTCCTATAATTCACCC. It yields the protein CSARDRGSGSYNSP. The full CDR3 is CSARDRGSGSYNSPLHF.

About this clone itself: The read ends 3 residues shy of where the CDR3 ends; the end is completed using the germline J gene. The chain joins TRBV10-3 to TRBJ1-1, with 7 bases that match TRBD1. Germline CDR1 reads ENHRY; CDR2 reads SYGVKD. V lost 10 bases to trimming and J lost 1 base; unmatched junction nucleotides: 6. The CDR3 extends over 13 amino acids. The CDR3 protein is CATRQGGNTEAFF. CDR3 DNA, as far as it was read: TGTGCCACACGACAGGGAGGGAACACTGAA.

Of note for this clone: Sequencing ends 3 residues short of the CDR3 end; the germline J gene provides the rest. The chain carries TRBV11-2 and TRBJ2-7; 7 nucleotides line up with TRBD1. Trimming removed 1 base from V and 4 bases from J; junction bases left unmatched: 4. The length of the CDR3 is 14 residues. CDR1 is SGHAT, CDR2 FQNNGV, per germline. The CDR3 here is CASSLVGTEYEQYF. The CDR3 bases that were read are TGTGCCAGCAGCTTAGTTGGGACAGAGTACGAG.

As for this clone: The read terminates 3 residues ahead of where the CDR3 ends, so the germline J gene completes it. The J gene is TRBJ2-5, the V gene TRBV28; TRBD2 agrees at 8 bases. Germline values: CDR1 MDHEN, CDR2 SYDVKM. V was clipped by 5 bases and J by 4 bases; unmatched bases: 12. There are 16 residues in the CDR3. The CDR3 DNA, read in part, is TGTGCCAGCAGTCCTGAAGGGCGGGGGGCGGGAGAGACC. Its protein is CASSPEGRGAGET. The CDR3 reads in full as CASSPEGRGAGETQYF.